Reported below is one TCR beta chain. This clonotype showed up just a few times. The specificity of this receptor is unknown. This may stem from a read error, because a much larger clone lies one nucleotide away. What the time point label conveys for this sample: newly diagnosed GD, antithyroid drugs for less than 3 months. RNA was extracted from PBMCs in TRIzol for both TCR sequencing and RNA sequencing. The diagnosis of Graves' disease followed American Thyroid Association guidelines. Patients were recruited from an endocrinology department in Xi'an, China. Each patient gave 7 to 9.5 milliliters of peripheral blood, collected in an EDTA anticoagulant tube. Ficoll Paque Plus density gradient separation was used to isolate PBMCs, and no additional T cell sorting was done. An Agilent 2100 Bioanalyzer and agarose gel were used to assess RNA quality, and a NanoDrop 2000 was used to measure RNA concentration.

Libraries came from multiplex PCR. The sequencer was an Illumina HiSeq 4000. iRepertoire HTBI primers and Arm-PCR amplification of CDR3 regions were used to construct TCR beta libraries. Before sequencing, the PCR products went through gel purification. In the original analysis: A total of some 60 TRBV and 14 TRBJ segments were identified across samples and were used for gene usage analysis of CDR3 amino acid clonotypes. COPE and FqMerger were used to merge the filtered high-quality paired reads into contigs. BLAST was used to align contigs to IMGT TRBV, TRBD and TRBJ reference genes, and CDR3 was defined according to IMGT. Any clonotype with a frequency above 0.1% was counted as a highly expanded clone. Shannon entropy was used to measure repertoire diversity, and the Gini coefficient was used to measure V-J evenness. Clonotypes shared by more than one individual were considered public. The public reads were run again by TCRdb, first through fastp at Q25 and then through MiXCR, and only productive beta chains were kept. Here each entry gathers all rows of one CDR3 protein and keeps the most common genes and DNA. The V and J calls shown here were made by TCRdb, not taken from the authors' results. For this sample there are approximately 470,000 distinct CDR3 sequences; 15% to 20% appear just once. Approximately 12% of the sample comes from the top ten.

CDR1 and CDR2, per the germline V gene, are SNHLY and FYNNEI. Inclusive of the bounding cysteine and phenylalanine, the CDR3 is 14 residues long. The DNA shown is the 42-base CDR3, in frame from base 1. Ends trimmed: V by 6 bases, J by 2 bases; bases unmatched to a gene: 7. The data were taken from a study of regulatory T cells in long-lasting Graves disease (dated by TCRdb to the early 2020s). Regarding the study in general: Patients with newly diagnosed Graves' disease had been on antithyroid drugs for under 3 months. A total of around 35 samples underwent TCR sequencing: about 13 from persistent and some 20 from newly diagnosed Graves' disease patients. The study was registered as a clinical trial and conducted in China. Peripheral blood TCR sequencing and RNA sequencing compared persistent Graves' disease patients with newly diagnosed Graves' disease patients. Beyond this particular receptor, the publication reports: The authors noted that the small sample size was a limitation that may lower accuracy. Only the TCR beta chain was sequenced and analyzed. More public clonotypes were shared among persistent patients (roughly 2,700) than among newly diagnosed patients (just under 1,000). Compared with newly diagnosed patients, persistent Graves' disease patients had lower TCR Shannon entropy and fewer highly expanded clones, which suggests clonal expansion. The study examined only peripheral blood because the primary lesion, thyroid tissue, could not be accessed. Persistent disease showed preferential use of TRBV28, TRBJ1-2 and TRBJ2-5, whereas newly diagnosed disease favored TRBV20-1 and TRBJ2-1.

These data are also associated with another study on T cells in Graves' hyperthyroidism and ophthalmopathy. Looking at the second paper: Stable Graves' hyperthyroidism was defined as no progression to ophthalmopathy during 18 months of follow-up. The hyperthyroidism patients were between 18 and 65 years old and newly diagnosed, with a disease duration of less than 2 months. The study excluded patients with uncontrolled infections, other autoimmune diseases, pregnancy or lactation. Diagnoses were based on clinical symptoms, serum thyroxine and TRAb, thyroid ultrasound and orbital computed tomography. For the first round of RT-PCR on the TCR CDR3, the HTBI primer set was used together with the Qiagen OneStep RT-PCR kit. Most expanded thyroid clonotypes (frequency above 0.001) were also detected in blood, a finding suggesting that blood repertoires may reflect thyroid immune responses. A 13 V-J signature model separated ophthalmopathy from stable hyperthyroidism, with 87.88% sensitivity and 81.08% specificity in cross-validation and 80%/75% in testing. During validation, the model predicted progression to ophthalmopathy a median of roughly 7.1 months ahead of onset, with almost 71% sensitivity and around 72% specificity. To identify TCR V-J signatures that set the groups apart, the researchers used a discovery cohort of about a hundred patients, made up of fewer than 50 with Graves' ophthalmopathy and 57 with stable Graves' hyperthyroidism. An independent validation cohort of around 19 hyperthyroidism patients and approximately 17 patients who later progressed to ophthalmopathy tested prospective prediction of ophthalmopathy. The 100 or so discovery patients were randomly divided into training and test sets at a 7:3 ratio. In addition, the study compared T-cell repertoires in thyroid tissue and in blood from roughly 6 Graves' hyperthyroidism patients. Once sampling was done, hyperthyroidism patients were given methimazole at a starting dose of 30 mg daily, whereas ophthalmopathy patients were given high-dose intravenous methylprednisolone. Libraries were constructed in a second round of multiplex PCR, after which size selection and purification were carried out. Libraries were sequenced paired-end with 100 bp reads on an Illumina HiSeq2000. Raw data were processed with SOAPnuke, discarding reads with adapters, uncalled bases, mean Phred below 15, or no exact constant-primer or identifier match. COPE v1.2.5 was used to merge high-quality paired reads, and clonotypes were defined as unique nucleotide sequences. MiTCR v1.1 was used to align the clonotypes against IMGT TRBV, TRBD and TRBJ reference segments. Only V-J combinations with frequency above 0.0001, covering 99% to 99.2% of repertoires, were analysed. A TCS score was defined as the ratio of F50 (clonal expansion) to E x V (chaos), with BLOSUM62-based TCRdist applied between CDR3 peptides within each V-J. Welch's t-statistics and random forest reduced fewer than 600 V-J features to about 13, which were used in a naive Bayes classifier (R e1071). Sample size was not statistically predetermined, and blinding of investigators to group allocation was not performed. TCR Vbeta CDR3 sequencing of some 140 peripheral blood samples (over 40 ophthalmopathy, about 75 hyperthyroidism and roughly 17 progressor patients) is reported in the paper.

This clonotype was obtained from a middle-aged man with Graves disease. Donor details come from another sample of the same person, matched by shared clones. The sequencing used peripheral blood mononuclear cells (PBMCs), collected at new diagnosis, from a patient treated with antithyroid drugs. The sequence joins TRBV2 to TRBJ2-7, with 7 central nucleotides matching TRBD2. The bases read TGTGCCAGCAGGGGCGCGACTAGCCCCTACGAGCAGTACTTC. Its coded protein is CASRGATSPYEQYF. This CDR3, with the reference TRBV2 and TRBJ2-7 proteins standing in past its ends, gives the full variable domain EPEVTQTPSHQVTQMGQEVILRCVPISNHLYFYWYRQILGQKVEFLVSFYNNEISEKSEIFDDQFSVERPDGSNFTLKIRSTKLEDSAMYFCASRGATSPYEQYFGPGTRLTVT.